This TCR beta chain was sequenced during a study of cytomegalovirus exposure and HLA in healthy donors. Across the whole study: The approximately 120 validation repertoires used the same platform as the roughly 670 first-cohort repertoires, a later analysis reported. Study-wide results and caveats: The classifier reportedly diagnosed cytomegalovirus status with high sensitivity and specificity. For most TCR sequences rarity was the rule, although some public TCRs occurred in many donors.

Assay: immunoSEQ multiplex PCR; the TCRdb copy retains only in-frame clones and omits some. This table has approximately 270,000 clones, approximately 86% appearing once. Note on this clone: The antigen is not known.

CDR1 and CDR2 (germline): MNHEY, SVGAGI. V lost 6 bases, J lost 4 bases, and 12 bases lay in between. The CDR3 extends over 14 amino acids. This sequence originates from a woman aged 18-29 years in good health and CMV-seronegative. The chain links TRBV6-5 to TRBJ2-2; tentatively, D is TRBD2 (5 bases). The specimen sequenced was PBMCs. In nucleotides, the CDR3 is TGTGCCAGCAGACCCAGAGCGGTCACCGGGGAGCTGTTTTTT. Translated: CASRPRAVTGELFF.